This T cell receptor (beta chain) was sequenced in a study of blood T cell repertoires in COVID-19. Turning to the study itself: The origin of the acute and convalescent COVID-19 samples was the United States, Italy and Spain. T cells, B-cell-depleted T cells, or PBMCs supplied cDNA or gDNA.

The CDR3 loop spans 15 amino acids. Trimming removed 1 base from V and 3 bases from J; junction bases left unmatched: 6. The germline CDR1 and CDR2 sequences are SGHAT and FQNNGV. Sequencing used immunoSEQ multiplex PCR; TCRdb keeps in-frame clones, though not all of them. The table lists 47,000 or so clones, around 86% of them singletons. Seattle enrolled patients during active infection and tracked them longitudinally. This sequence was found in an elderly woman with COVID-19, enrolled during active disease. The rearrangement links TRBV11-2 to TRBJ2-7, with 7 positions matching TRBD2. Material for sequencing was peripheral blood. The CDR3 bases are TGTGCCAGCAGCTTAGGGGGGGGTGGCTACTACGAGCAGTACTTC. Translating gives CASSLGGGGYYEQYF. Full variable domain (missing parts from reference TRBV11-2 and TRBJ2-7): EAGVAQSPRYKIIEKRQSVAFWCNPISGHATLYWYQQILGQGPKLLIQFQNNGVVDDSQLPKDRFSAERLKGVDSTLKIQPAKLEDSAVYLCASSLGGGGYYEQYFGPGTRLTVT.